The sequence of this T cell receptor (beta chain) was determined in a study of blood T cell repertoires in COVID-19. Study overall: Nucleic acid was either cDNA or gDNA, and it came from T cells, B-cell-depleted T cells, or PBMCs.

Profiled with immunoSEQ multiplex PCR; TCRdb holds only in-frame clones, not every one. In the table there are 20,000 to 30,000 clones, roughly nine tenths of which are singletons. This sequence was found in a man over 45 with active COVID-19. The sample comprised peripheral blood.

The CDR3 DNA reads TGTGCCAGCAGCCAAGCGGGGACTAGCGGGGGGGCAGAGACCCAGTACTTC. Amino acids: CASSQAGTSGGAETQYF. J is TRBJ2-5 and V is TRBV4-2; 16 nucleotides align to TRBD2. Germline CDR1 reads LGHNA; CDR2 reads YNFKEQ. With 1 base clipped from V and 4 bases from J, the junction kept 3 bases outside the gene matches. The CDR3 extends over 17 amino acids.